Below are 12 T cell receptor beta chains sequenced from a single sample in a study of cytomegalovirus exposure and HLA in healthy donors. The PCR contained 60 Vbeta and 13 Jbeta primers. Sequenced by immunoSEQ multiplex PCR; TCRdb stores in-frame clones only, minus some. The sample records around 100,000 clones, approximately 80% being singletons. Sequenced material: PBMCs. The source of these receptors is a man under 40 in good health and CMV-seropositive.

The V gene is TRBV4-1, the J gene TRBJ1-4, with D hard to call. From germline, CDR1 is MGHRA and CDR2 YSYEKL. Trimming shortened V by 3 bases and J by 5 bases, and 22 bases separated the two germline ends. The CDR3 extends over 18 amino acids. CDR3 sequence reads: CASSHRDTTSQRNEKLFF. The CDR3 DNA sequence: TGCGCCAGCAGCCACCGGGATACCACAAGTCAGAGGAATGAAAAACTGTTTTTT.

The V and J genes are TRBV9 and TRBJ1-5, with unresolved D. Germline V CDR1 and CDR2: SGDLS, YYNGEE. Trimming left V 4 bases short and J 4 bases short, with 12 bases between. The CDR3 has 14 residues. This CDR3 reads CASSPRSGNQPQHF. CDR3 sequence (DNA): TGTGCCAGCAGCCCCCGGTCGGGTAATCAGCCCCAGCATTTT.

There are a few counts of this clone. V is TRBV6-5 and J is TRBJ1-1; D is undetermined. V was clipped by 5 bases and J by 4 bases, with 14 bases between them. This CDR3 region has 14 residues. From germline, CDR1 is MNHEY and CDR2 SVGAGI. The CDR3 loop is CASSRRRVGTEAFF. CDR3 DNA sequence: TGTGCCAGCAGTCGCCGGCGGGTGGGCACTGAAGCTTTCTTT.

The chain carries TRBV5-1 and TRBJ2-1; no reliable D call. There are 15 residues in the CDR3. V was pared by 5 bases and J by 5 bases, with 17 bases between. Germline CDR1 is SGHRS and CDR2 is YFSETQ. CDR3 in amino acids: CASSSDGRSDNEQFF. CDR3 in DNA: TGCGCCAGCAGTTCCGATGGGCGCAGTGACAATGAGCAGTTCTTC.

This sequence joins TRBV7-9 and TRBJ2-2, with D possibly TRBD2 on 6 matching bases. The CDR3 runs to 16 residues. The germline CDR1 and CDR2 sequences are SEHNR and FQNEAQ (reference sequence). The chain's CDR3 is CAANMGGYLNTGELFF. In nucleotides, the CDR3 is TGTGCAGCAAATATGGGAGGTTATCTGAACACCGGGGAGCTGTTTTTT.

The rearrangement uses TRBV7-9 and TRBJ1-2; 8 bases map to TRBD1. Germline V lookup: CDR1 SEHNR, CDR2 FQNEAQ (reference sequence). The CDR3 runs 16 residues. The V and J ends lost 1 base and 0 bases, in that order; junction bases with no gene match: 4. The CDR3 sequence: CASSLGTGGTNYGYTF. CDR3 coding DNA: TGTGCCAGCAGCTTAGGTACAGGGGGTACTAACTATGGCTACACCTTC.

The genes are TRBV4-2 and TRBJ2-2; D might be TRBD1 (8 bases). The CDR3 consists of 17 residues. Trimming shortened V by 3 bases and J by 4 bases, and 18 bases separated the two germline ends. Germline V gives CDR1 LGHNA, CDR2 YNFKEQ. As DNA, the CDR3 is TGTGCCAGCAGCCACTTCTCGGGGGGACAGGCCACCGGGGAGCTGTTTTTT. It is translated as CASSHFSGGQATGELFF.

This chain uses TRBV6-5 with TRBJ1-1; weak D call: TRBD1 (6 bases). Germline-derived CDR1 and CDR2 are MNHEY and SVGAGI. The CDR3 extends over 14 amino acids. Trimming removed 7 bases at V and 11 bases at J, with 23 bases between. The CDR3 coding sequence is TGTGCCAGCAACTCGGGGACTACCACGAGGGGGGCTTTCTTT. Residues: CASNSGTTTRGAFF.

A remark on this clone: The same CDR3 also results from other DNA sequences found in this sample. V usage is TRBV18 and J usage is TRBJ2-2, with 12 bases that match TRBD1. V lost 4 bases, J lost 5 bases, and 5 bases stayed unmatched. Germline V CDR1 and CDR2: KGHSH, LQKENI. The CDR3 contains 16 residues. The CDR3 is CASSRPGQGATGELFF. CDR3 nucleotide sequence: TGTGCCAGCTCACGACCGGGACAGGGGGCTACCGGGGAGCTGTTTTTT.

The gene calls are TRBV6-4 and TRBJ1-1, with 11 bases lining up with TRBD1. In germline, CDR1 is MRHNA, CDR2 SNTAGT. V was pared by 0 bases and J by 5 bases, with 5 bases of the junction left unmatched. The CDR3 covers 16 residues. CDR3 loop: CASSDSPGQGGTEAFF. In DNA, the CDR3 is TGTGCCAGCAGTGACTCTCCGGGACAGGGGGGTACTGAAGCTTTCTTT.

The chain carries TRBV5-4 and TRBJ1-6; 8 bases are shared with TRBD1. Germline CDR1 and CDR2: SGHNT and YYREEE (reference sequence). CDR3 length equals 15 residues. Trimming took 4 bases from V and 10 from J; bases not matched to a gene: 10. The CDR3 DNA reads as TGTGCCAGCAGCATCCCCGGACAGGGAGGATCACCCCTCCACTTT. As protein: CASSIPGQGGSPLHF.

V is TRBV6-1 and J is TRBJ2-5; perhaps TRBD1 as D (6 bases). Germline V gene lookup returns CDR1 MNHNS and CDR2 SASEGT. With 2 bases removed from V and 3 bases from J, the gap between germline ends came to 19 bases. CDR3 length: 17 residues. In DNA, the CDR3 is TGTGCCAGCAGTGAACTTTTAGGGCAGGGGACGAAAGAGACCCAGTACTTC. As protein: CASSELLGQGTKETQYF.